What follows are 9 T cell receptor beta chains derived from one specimen sequenced in a study of T cell responses to AZD1222 COVID-19 vaccine. The method was immunoSEQ multiplex PCR; TCRdb's version includes in-frame clones alone and lacks a portion of them. The table has fewer than 150,000 clones, more than 85% seen once. This specimen consisted of peripheral blood, obtained on day 0 of AZD1222 vaccination. These receptor sequences come from an adult in good health.

The CDR3 coding sequence is TGTGCCAGCAGTGAAACTGTAGGCCTTCCCTACGAGCAGTACTTC. Protein: CASSETVGLPYEQYF. The V and J genes are TRBV6-1 and TRBJ2-7; D unclear. This CDR3 comprises 15 residues. With 2 bases removed from V and 2 bases from J, the gap between germline ends came to 13 bases. From germline, CDR1 is MNHNS and CDR2 SASEGT.

The rearrangement uses TRBV3-1 (or the pseudogene TRBV3-2) and TRBJ1-6; possible D gene TRBD1, 5 bases. Per the germline V gene, CDR1 is LGHDT and CDR2 is YNNKEL (reference sequence). CDR3 length: 16 amino acids. Trimming removed 1 base from V and 9 bases from J, with 16 bases in between. The CDR3 sequence is CASSQAIQAFASPLHF. The CDR3 DNA sequence: TGTGCCAGCAGCCAAGCGATACAGGCTTTCGCTTCACCCCTCCACTTT.

The chain uses TRBV30 and TRBJ1-2; D gene ambiguous. The CDR3 extends over 12 amino acids. Germline loops: CDR1 GTSNPN, CDR2 SVGIG (reference sequence). V lost 5 bases and J 3 bases, leaving 10 bases between the germline ends. The CDR3 region is CAWVRVDYGYTF. CDR3 DNA sequence: TGTGCCTGGGTTCGTGTGGACTATGGCTACACCTTC.

The chain is built from TRBV28 and TRBJ1-2; D is ambiguous. CDR1 is MDHEN and CDR2 is SYDVKM in the germline V gene. V lost 7 bases, J lost 5 bases, and 17 bases lay in between. The CDR3 sequence is 14 residues long. CDR3: CASTPDMGGYGYTF. For the CDR3, the DNA is TGTGCCAGCACCCCCGACATGGGAGGGTATGGCTACACCTTC.

The chain employs TRBV12-5 and TRBJ1-5; D remains ambiguous. V dropped 3 bases and J dropped 9 bases, with 12 bases sitting between them. The CDR3 length is 13 residues. Germline CDR1 and CDR2: LGHNT and FRNRAP. For the CDR3, the DNA is TGTGCTAGTGGTTTTCAGTATTTGAGGCCCCAGCATTTT. Protein sequence: CASGFQYLRPQHF. The variable domain in full, with the rest retrieved from reference TRBV12-5 and TRBJ1-5, is DARVTQTPRHKVTEMGQEVTMRCQPILGHNTVFWYRQTMMQGLELLAYFRNRAPLDDSGMPKDRFSAEMPDATLATLKIQPSEPRDSAVYFCASGFQYLRPQHFGDGTRLSIL.

This chain uses TRBV11-2 with TRBJ1-5; D gene unclear. Between the trimmed V and J ends, which lost 0 bases and 3 bases, there was a span of 6 bases. Germline CDR1 SGHAT, CDR2 FQNNGV. The CDR3 is 14 residues long. The CDR3 nucleotides are TGTGCCAGCAGCTTAGACAGCTACAATCAGCCCCAGCATTTT. Protein sequence: CASSLDSYNQPQHF.

The chain uses TRBV5-1 and TRBJ1-1; the D gene is possibly TRBD1 (5 bases). V gave up 0 bases and J gave up 4 bases, with 13 bases separating them. This CDR3 contains 15 residues. Germline CDR1 and CDR2: SGHRS and YFSETQ. CDR3 nucleotide sequence: TGCGCCAGCAGCTTGGCGGTGGGAAGGGGCACTGAAGCTTTCTTT. Translation gives CASSLAVGRGTEAFF.

V and J are TRBV21-1 and TRBJ2-4; the D call in the table, TRBD1, was not verified against the DNA. TRBV21-1 is flagged as a pseudogene. The CDR3 runs to 16 residues. The CDR3 DNA follows: TGTGCCAGCAGCACCGCGACAGTCGGGTCAGAAAACATTCAGTACTTC. It encodes CASSTATVGSENIQYF.

J is TRBJ2-5 and V is TRBV7-2; D uncertain. Germline V gives CDR1 SGHTA, CDR2 FQGNSA. V lost 2 bases, J lost 4 bases, and 8 bases lay in between. The CDR3 length is 13 residues. CDR3 sequence: CASSLILGETQYF. The CDR3 coding sequence is TGTGCCAGCAGCTTAATTCTAGGAGAGACCCAGTACTTC.